Given below is one T cell receptor beta chain in context. Antigen specificity is unknown. The V gene lost 3 bases and the J gene lost 5 bases, with 4 bases spanning the gap. CDR3 length equals 11 residues. Libraries were prepared by immunoSEQ multiplex PCR; TCRdb keeps only in-frame clonotypes and omits some of them. Counted here are 440,000 or so clones, roughly 91% occurring once; the ten biggest clones make up around 4.2%. These data originate in a study of Ad26.COV2.S vaccination and SARS-CoV-2 variants. Study summary: Donor had been placed in the Ad26.COV2.S arm of the COV1001 trial. Regarding the study as a whole: Those who received the vaccine showed greater spike-specific TCR breadth than those given placebo.

Stated treatment: some 19 received Ad26.COV2.S at low or high dose, single or two shots; roughly five received placebo; per-sample allocation not given. The samples date from day 63 after the first vaccine or placebo injection. This TCR derives from a person aged 18-65 years who received the Ad26.COV2.S COVID-19 vaccine or a placebo. The specimen was peripheral blood, collected in a trial of Ad26.COV2.S vaccine versus placebo. The chain employs TRBV12-3 or TRBV12-4 and TRBJ2-5; unclear D gene. CDR3 region: CASSFYETQYF. The CDR3 DNA reads TGTGCCAGCAGTTTCTACGAGACCCAGTACTTC.